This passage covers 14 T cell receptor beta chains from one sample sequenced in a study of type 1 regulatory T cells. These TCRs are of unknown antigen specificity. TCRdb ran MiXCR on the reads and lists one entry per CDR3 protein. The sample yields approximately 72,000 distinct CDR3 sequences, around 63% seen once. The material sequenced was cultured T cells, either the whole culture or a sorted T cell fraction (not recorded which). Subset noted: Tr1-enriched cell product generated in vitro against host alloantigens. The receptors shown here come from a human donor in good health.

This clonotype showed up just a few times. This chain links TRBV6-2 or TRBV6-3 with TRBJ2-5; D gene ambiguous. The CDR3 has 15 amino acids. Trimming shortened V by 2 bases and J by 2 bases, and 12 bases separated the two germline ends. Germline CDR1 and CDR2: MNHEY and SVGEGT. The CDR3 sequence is CASSYGPQVQETQYF. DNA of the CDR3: TGTGCCAGCAGTTACGGCCCCCAAGTACAAGAGACCCAGTACTTC.

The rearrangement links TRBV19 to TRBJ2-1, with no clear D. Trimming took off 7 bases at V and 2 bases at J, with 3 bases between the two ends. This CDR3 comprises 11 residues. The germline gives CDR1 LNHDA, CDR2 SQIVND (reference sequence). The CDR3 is CASTAYNEQFF. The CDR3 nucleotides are TGTGCCAGTACGGCCTACAATGAGCAGTTCTTC.

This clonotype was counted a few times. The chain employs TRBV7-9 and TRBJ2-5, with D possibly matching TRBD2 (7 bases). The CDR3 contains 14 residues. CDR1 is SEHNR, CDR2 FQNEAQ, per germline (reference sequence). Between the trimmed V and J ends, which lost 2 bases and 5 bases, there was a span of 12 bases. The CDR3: CASSLNRGGETQYF. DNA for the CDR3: TGTGCCAGCAGCTTAAATAGGGGGGGTGAGACCCAGTACTTC.

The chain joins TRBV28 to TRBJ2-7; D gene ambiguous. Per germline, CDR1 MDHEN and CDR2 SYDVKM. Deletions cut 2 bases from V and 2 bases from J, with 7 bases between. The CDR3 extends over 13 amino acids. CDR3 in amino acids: CASSLAVTYEQYF. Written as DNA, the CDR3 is TGTGCCAGCAGTTTAGCAGTAACCTACGAGCAGTACTTC.

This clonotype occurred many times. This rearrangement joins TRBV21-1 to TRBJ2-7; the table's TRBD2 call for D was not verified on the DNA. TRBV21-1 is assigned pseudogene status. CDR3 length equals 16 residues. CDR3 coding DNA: TGTGCCAGCAGCAACACCGGGAGGGCAGGTATTCGGGAGCAGTACTTC. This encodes CASSNTGRAGIREQYF.

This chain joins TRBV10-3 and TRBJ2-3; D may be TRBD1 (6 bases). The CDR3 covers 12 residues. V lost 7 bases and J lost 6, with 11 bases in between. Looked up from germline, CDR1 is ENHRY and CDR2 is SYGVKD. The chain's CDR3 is CAINSQGDTQYF. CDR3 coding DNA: TGTGCCATCAACTCCCAGGGGGATACGCAGTATTTT.

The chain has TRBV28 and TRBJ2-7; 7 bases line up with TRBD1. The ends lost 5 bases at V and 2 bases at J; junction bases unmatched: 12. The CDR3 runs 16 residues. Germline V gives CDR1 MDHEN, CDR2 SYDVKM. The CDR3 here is CASSALDRLPPYEQYF. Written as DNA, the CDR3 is TGTGCCAGCAGTGCCTTGGACAGGCTTCCTCCCTACGAGCAGTACTTC.

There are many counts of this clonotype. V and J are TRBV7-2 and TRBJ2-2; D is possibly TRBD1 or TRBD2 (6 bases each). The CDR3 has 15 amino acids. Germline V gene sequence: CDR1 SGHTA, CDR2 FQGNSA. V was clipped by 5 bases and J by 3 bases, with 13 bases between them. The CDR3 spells CASSARGLDTGELFF. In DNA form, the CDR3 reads TGTGCCAGCAGCGCCCGGGGGCTCGACACCGGGGAGCTGTTTTTT.

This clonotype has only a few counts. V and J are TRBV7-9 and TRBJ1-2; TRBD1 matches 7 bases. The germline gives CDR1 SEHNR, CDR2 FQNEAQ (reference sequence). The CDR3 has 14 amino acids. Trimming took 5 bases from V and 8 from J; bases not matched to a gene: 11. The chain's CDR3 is CASSTKPGGRGYTF. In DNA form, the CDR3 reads TGTGCCAGCAGCACAAAGCCAGGGGGACGGGGCTACACCTTC.

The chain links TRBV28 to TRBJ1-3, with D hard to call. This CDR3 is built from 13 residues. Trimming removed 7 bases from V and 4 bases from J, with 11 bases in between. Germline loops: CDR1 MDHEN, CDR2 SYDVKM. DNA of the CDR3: TGTGCCAGCACCCCACCGGTAGGAAACACCATATATTTT. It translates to CASTPPVGNTIYF.

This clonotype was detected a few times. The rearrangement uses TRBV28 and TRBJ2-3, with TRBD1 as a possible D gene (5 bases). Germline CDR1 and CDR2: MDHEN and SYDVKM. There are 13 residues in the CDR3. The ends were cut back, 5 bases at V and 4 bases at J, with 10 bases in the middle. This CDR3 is CASSAQGPDTQYF. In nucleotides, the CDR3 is TGTGCCAGCAGTGCCCAGGGCCCAGATACGCAGTATTTT.

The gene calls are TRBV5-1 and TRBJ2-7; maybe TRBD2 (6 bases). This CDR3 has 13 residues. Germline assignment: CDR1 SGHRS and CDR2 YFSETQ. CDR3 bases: TGCGCAACAAGGCGGGATTACGTCGACGAGCAGTACTTC. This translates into CATRRDYVDEQYF.

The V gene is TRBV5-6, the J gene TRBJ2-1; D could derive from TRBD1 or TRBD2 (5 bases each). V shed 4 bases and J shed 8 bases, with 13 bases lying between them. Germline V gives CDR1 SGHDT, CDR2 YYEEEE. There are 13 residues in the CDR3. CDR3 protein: CASSHPPGHEQFF. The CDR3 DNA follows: TGTGCCAGCAGCCACCCCCCGGGGCATGAGCAGTTCTTC.

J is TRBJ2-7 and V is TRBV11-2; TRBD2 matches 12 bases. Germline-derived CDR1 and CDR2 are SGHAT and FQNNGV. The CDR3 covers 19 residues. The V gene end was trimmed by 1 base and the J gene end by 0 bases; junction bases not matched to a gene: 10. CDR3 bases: TGTGCCAGCAGCTTAGCCACGGGACTAGCGGGCCAACCCTCCTACGAGCAGTACTTC. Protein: CASSLATGLAGQPSYEQYF.